This record concerns one TCR beta chain sequence. This sample was taken from a study of blood T cell repertoires in COVID-19. Study context: Italy, Spain and the United States were the sources of the convalescent and acute COVID-19 samples.

Which cohort a participant joined came from the clinical history participants gave. This CDR3 contains 16 residues. With 0 bases clipped from V and 7 bases from J, the junction kept 12 bases outside the gene matches. Germline V CDR1 and CDR2: GTSNPN, SVGIG (reference sequence). Original processing notes: Scientists estimated how many nucleated cells there were by amplifying reference gene primers. Repertoires were generated with immunoSEQ multiplex PCR, while TCRdb's copy carries only in-frame clones and drops some. The V and J calls and the clone size are those of that table, but D and trimming were determined from the DNA. The table records 300,000 to 450,000 clones, roughly 86% of them present only once.

The chain employs TRBV30 and TRBJ1-5; TRBD1 matches at 7 bases. This clonotype originated in a woman aged 25 to 39 who had been exposed to COVID-19. Sequenced material: PBMCs or T cells enriched from blood (not recorded which). DNA for the CDR3: TGTGCCTGGAGTGTATCGAGTCCAGGGGGATGGCAGCCCCAGCATTTT. It codes for CAWSVSSPGGWQPQHF. Complete variable domain (other parts from reference TRBV30 and TRBJ1-5): SQTIHQWPATLVQPVGSPLSLECTVEGTSNPNLYWYRQAAGRGLQLLFYSVGIGQISSEVPQNLSASRPQDRQFILSSKKLLLSDSGFYLCAWSVSSPGGWQPQHFGDGTRLSIL.